These T cell receptor beta chains were read from a single sample in a study of T-cell reconstitution after alpha-beta-depleted transplantation in children. TCRdb ran MiXCR on the PCR reads and lists one entry per CDR3 protein. The sample lists 250,000 or so distinct CDR3 sequences, 20% to 30% occurring once. Sequencing used PBMCs, mostly from graft donor cells, obtained 360 days after TCRalphabeta/CD19-depleted stem cell transplant. The receptors originated from a female patient aged 2-15 years who had a stem cell transplant for congenital amegakaryocytic thrombocytopenia, so the T cells may come from the graft donor. Both conserved end residues are part of each CDR3. A D gene is named only where the DNA matches it firmly. The size field is filled for only some rows; it gives once, few, many or a size class.

J | D | V | size | length | CDR3 | DNA
TRBJ1-5 | - | TRBV12-3/TRBV12-4 | few | 13 | CASSPLKNQPQHF | TGTGCCAGCAGCCCGCTAAAGAATCAGCCCCAGCATTTT
TRBJ1-1 | - | TRBV4-3 | - | 13 | CASSRKLNTEAFF | TGCGCCAGCAGTCGGAAACTGAACACTGAAGCTTTCTTT
TRBJ1-3 | TRBD1 | TRBV12-3/TRBV12-4 | few | 14 | CASRGQGTGNTIYF | TGTGCCAGCAGAGGACAGGGGACTGGAAACACCATATATTTT
TRBJ2-7 | TRBD1 | TRBV4-1 | - | 15 | CASSLVVGQGYEQYF | TGCGCCAGCAGCCTCGTGGTCGGACAGGGCTACGAGCAGTACTTC
TRBJ2-3 | - | TRBV12-3/TRBV12-4 | few | 13 | CASTSGIADTQYF | TGTGCCAGCACCTCAGGGATCGCAGATACGCAGTATTTT
TRBJ2-3 | TRBD1 | TRBV5-1 | few | 16 | CASSLHGQGFTDTQYF | TGCGCCAGCAGCTTACATGGACAGGGCTTCACAGATACGCAGTATTTT
TRBJ2-3 | - | TRBV5-6 | - | 15 | CASSTTPYRTDTQYF | TGTGCCAGCAGCACCACCCCGTACCGCACAGATACGCAGTATTTT
TRBJ2-1 | - | TRBV21-1 | many | 20 | CASSKGPGLRETVSYNEQFF | TGTGCCAGCAGCAAAGGGCCGGGGTTGCGGGAGACGGTATCCTACAATGAGCAGTTCTTC
TRBJ2-1 | TRBD2 | TRBV11-1 | - | 20 | CASSLAGLAGGPGPYNEQFF | TGTGCCAGCAGCTTAGCTGGTCTAGCGGGAGGGCCGGGGCCCTACAATGAGCAGTTCTTC
TRBJ1-5 | - | TRBV20-1 | few | 14 | CSARTPSSNQPQHF | TGCAGTGCTAGAACCCCCTCGAGCAATCAGCCCCAGCATTTT
TRBJ2-6 | - | TRBV9 | - | 17 | CASSVGEGGSGANVLTF | TGTGCCAGCAGCGTAGGGGAGGGGGGCTCTGGGGCCAACGTCCTGACTTTC
TRBJ1-2 | TRBD1 | TRBV18 | - | 15 | CASSPPGQGAVGYTF | TGTGCCAGCTCACCTCCGGGACAGGGGGCTGTTGGCTACACCTTC
TRBJ2-5 | TRBD1 | TRBV3-1 | many | 15 | CASSQLGTDQETQYF | TGTGCCAGCAGCCAACTCGGGACAGATCAAGAGACCCAGTACTTC
TRBJ2-5 | - | TRBV15 | few | 15 | CATSRDSGWEETQYF | TGTGCCACCAGCAGAGATTCTGGGTGGGAAGAGACCCAGTACTTC
TRBJ1-1 | - | TRBV28 | - | 15 | CASSFPGAFNTEAFF | TGTGCCAGCAGTTTTCCCGGGGCGTTCAACACTGAAGCTTTCTTT
TRBJ1-2 | - | TRBV7-6 | many | 14 | CASSLSGRGYGYTF | TGTGCCAGCAGCTTATCCGGCAGAGGCTATGGCTACACCTTC
TRBJ2-2 | - | TRBV10-3 | few | 11 | CATQGTGELFF | TGTGCCACCCAGGGAACCGGGGAGCTGTTTTTT
TRBJ2-2 | - | TRBV11-3 | few | 13 | CASSLDDTGELFF | TGTGCCAGCAGCTTAGACGACACCGGGGAGCTGTTTTTT
TRBJ2-7 | TRBD2 | TRBV29-1 | few | 15 | CSVVSSGTRLYEQYF | TGCAGCGTTGTTTCTAGCGGGACTCGATTGTACGAGCAGTACTTC
TRBJ2-1 | TRBD2 | TRBV6-1 | - | 16 | CASSEYIGTTYNEQFF | TGTGCCAGCAGTGAATATATTGGGACTACTTACAATGAGCAGTTCTTC
TRBJ1-1 | - | TRBV4-1 | - | 14 | CASSQELGLPEAFF | TGCGCCAGCAGCCAAGAGTTGGGGCTCCCTGAAGCTTTCTTT
TRBJ1-5 | TRBD1 | TRBV6-5 | once | 18 | CASSSYKGTGVPHQPQHF | TGTGCCAGCAGTTCATACAAGGGAACAGGGGTCCCCCATCAGCCCCAGCATTTT
TRBJ2-5 | TRBD2 | TRBV20-1 | - | 16 | CSARDLAGGPEETQYF | TGCAGTGCTAGAGATTTAGCGGGAGGGCCGGAAGAGACCCAGTACTTC
TRBJ2-3 | TRBD2 | TRBV28 | - | 15 | CASSFRRGVTDTQYF | TGTGCCAGCAGTTTTCGGCGGGGGGTCACAGATACGCAGTATTTT